Listed here are 22 T cell receptor beta chains from one sample, sequenced in a study of shared clonotypes between healthy human individuals (dated by TCRdb to 2020 to 2022). The library was prepared using the immunoSEQ multiplex PCR assay. This immuneACCESS table, as held by TCRdb, lists in-frame sequences with V and J called but not all clones. Of the missing ones, under half trace to an unresolved V gene in checked studies; the others have no known cause. The sample table holds about half a million clones, of which 70% to 85% were seen once. The ten largest account for approximately 12% of the sample. What was sequenced was PBMCs. The receptors stem from a woman between 40 and 50 years old in good health. Some clones in this sample may be carry-over from other donors' samples.

This clone was detected only once. The gene calls are TRBV29-1 and TRBJ2-5; D possibly corresponds to TRBD2 (7 bases). Germline V gene sequence: CDR1 SQVTM, CDR2 ANQGSEA. Deletions cut 2 bases from V and 5 bases from J, with 21 bases between. The CDR3 runs 16 residues. The CDR3 protein is CSVETARSGGWETQYF. CDR3 nucleotides: TGCAGCGTTGAAACAGCCCGGTCGGGGGGCTGGGAGACCCAGTACTTC.

This chain links TRBV6-5 with TRBJ1-1; no clear D gene. Germline values: CDR1 MNHEY, CDR2 SVGAGI. The ends were cut back, 8 bases at V and 5 bases at J, with 18 bases in the middle. The CDR3 consists of 14 residues. The CDR3 DNA reads TGTGCCAGCTCCAAAGGAGTGAAGTGGACTGAAGCTTTCTTT. Amino acids: CASSKGVKWTEAFF.

This clone has ten or more counts. The gene calls are TRBV19 and TRBJ2-2; 13 bases map to TRBD2. With V trimmed by 6 bases and J by 4 bases, 2 bases remained unmatched. This CDR3 comprises 15 residues. From germline, CDR1 is LNHDA and CDR2 SQIVND (reference sequence). This chain's CDR3 is CASSRTSGSTGELFF. DNA for the CDR3: TGTGCCAGTAGCCGGACTAGCGGGAGCACCGGGGAGCTGTTTTTT.

This chain uses TRBV9 with TRBJ1-4; D is possibly TRBD1 (5 bases). In germline, CDR1 is SGDLS, CDR2 YYNGEE. The CDR3 covers 14 residues. V was clipped by 4 bases and J by 15 bases, with 22 bases between them. DNA for the CDR3: TGTGCCAGCAGCCCAGACTCCTCCTCCGGGACGGTGTTTTTT. Amino acids: CASSPDSSSGTVFF.

The chain combines TRBV11-2 with TRBJ2-5; 12 bases fit TRBD2. This CDR3 region has 18 residues. From germline, CDR1 is SGHAT and CDR2 FQNNGV. Trimming removed 5 bases from V and 4 bases from J; junction bases left unmatched: 14. CDR3 DNA: TGTGCCAGCAGCCCTTATGGCCCCGGACTAGCGGGGAGAGAGACCCAGTACTTC. It specifies CASSPYGPGLAGRETQYF.

This clone was observed a few times. The V gene is TRBV7-3, the J gene TRBJ2-7; D ambiguous. The CDR3 has 14 amino acids. The ends were cut back, 2 bases at V and 2 bases at J, with 10 bases in the middle. Germline-derived CDR1 and CDR2 are SGHTA and FQGTGA. The CDR3 region has the DNA TGTGCCAGCAGCTTACACGGGCCCCCCTACGAGCAGTACTTC. Translated: CASSLHGPPYEQYF.

In its sample, this clone was seen many times. V is TRBV19 and J is TRBJ2-2; no clear D gene. Germline CDR1 is LNHDA and CDR2 is SQIVND (reference sequence). This CDR3 contains 13 residues. Trimming left V 6 bases short and J 4 bases short, with 9 bases between. CDR3 loop: CASRITGTGELFF. The CDR3, as DNA: TGTGCCAGTAGAATCACCGGCACCGGGGAGCTGTTTTTT.

This chain links TRBV14 with TRBJ1-1; tentative D call: TRBD1 (6 bases). The CDR3 has 16 amino acids. CDR1 SGHDN and CDR2 FVKESK come from the germline V gene. The V gene lost 5 bases and the J gene lost 4 bases, with 20 bases spanning the gap. CDR3 coding DNA: TGTGCCAGCAGCAAAGCGGGATACAGGGTGGGCACTGAAGCTTTCTTT. As protein: CASSKAGYRVGTEAFF.

The gene calls are TRBV4-2 and TRBJ2-4; D call uncertain. V was trimmed by 0 bases and J by 9 bases, leaving 12 bases between them. CDR1 LGHNA and CDR2 YNFKEQ come from the germline V gene. The CDR3 is 14 residues long. The CDR3 DNA follows: TGTGCCAGCAGCCAAGAGGTACAGTTAGGCATTCAGTACTTC. As protein: CASSQEVQLGIQYF.

The CDR3 bases are TGTGCCAGCAGCTCCCTAGCGGGGTCGATGTCGGGGCAGTACTTC. Translating it yields CASSSLAGSMSGQYF. The chain recombines TRBV7-8 with TRBJ2-7; 9 bases map to TRBD2. CDR1 SGHVS and CDR2 FQNEAQ come from the germline V gene. V dropped 4 bases and J dropped 9; count of bases not matched to a gene: 13. The CDR3 is 15 amino acids.

V is TRBV5-1 and J is TRBJ1-1; 7 bases map to TRBD1. Germline trimming cut 4 bases from V and 1 base from J; bases unmatched to any gene: 4. CDR1 is SGHRS and CDR2 is YFSETQ in the germline V gene. CDR3 length equals 14 residues. The CDR3 sequence is CASSSRQGNTEAFF. CDR3 coding DNA: TGCGCCAGCAGCAGCCGACAGGGGAACACTGAAGCTTTCTTT.

V usage is TRBV15 and J usage is TRBJ2-3; 10 bases fit TRBD2. The CDR3 is 16 amino acids. Germline V gene lookup returns CDR1 LNHNV and CDR2 YYDKDF (reference sequence). V was pared by 0 bases and J by 0 bases, with 0 bases of the junction left unmatched. The CDR3 DNA reads TGTGCCACCAGCAGAGAACTAGCGGGAAGCACAGATACGCAGTATTTT. Translation gives CATSRELAGSTDTQYF.

This clone was counted many times. This chain joins TRBV27 and TRBJ2-6; D is unresolved. Germline V gene lookup returns CDR1 MNHEY and CDR2 SMNVEV (reference sequence). V was pared by 1 base and J by 0 bases, with 7 bases between. The CDR3 length is 16 residues. The CDR3 DNA follows: TGTGCCAGCAGTTTATTATGGAGCTCTGGGGCCAACGTCCTGACTTTC. The encoded protein is CASSLLWSSGANVLTF.

This clone showed up just a few times. The chain is built from TRBV5-1 and TRBJ1-4, with a tentative D call TRBD1 (5 bases). Trimming shortened V by 2 bases and J by 8 bases, and 13 bases separated the two germline ends. There are 14 residues in the CDR3. Germline V CDR1 and CDR2: SGHRS, YFSETQ. CDR3 nucleotides: TGCGCCAGCAGCTTCAGGCAGGGTACGGAAAAACTGTTTTTT. Translated: CASSFRQGTEKLFF.

This clone was picked up many times. The rearrangement joins TRBV7-8 to TRBJ2-7; D unclear. V was trimmed by 0 bases and J by 2 bases, leaving 14 bases between them. CDR1 is SGHVS and CDR2 is FQNEAQ in the germline V gene. This CDR3 has 16 residues. In DNA form, the CDR3 reads TGTGCCAGCAGCTTAGCATTGCCAGGACCTCCCTACGAGCAGTACTTC. Its translation: CASSLALPGPPYEQYF.

The chain recombines TRBV19 with TRBJ1-2, with D perhaps TRBD1 (6 bases). This CDR3 is 15 amino acids long. Trimming removed 3 bases at V and 1 base at J, with 12 bases between. Germline-derived CDR1 and CDR2 are LNHDA and SQIVND (reference sequence). This CDR3 reads CASSIGGRINYGYTF. The CDR3 DNA reads TGTGCCAGTAGTATCGGGGGCAGGATTAACTATGGCTACACCTTC.

This clone appeared many times. The chain carries TRBV28 and TRBJ1-2; 7 nucleotides align to TRBD1. CDR1 and CDR2 from the germline V gene are MDHEN and SYDVKM. Germline trimming cut 4 bases from V and 7 bases from J; bases unmatched to any gene: 6. The CDR3 extends over 13 amino acids. Written as DNA, the CDR3 is TGTGCCAGCAGTTACCTGACAGGGTTTGGCTACACCTTC. It encodes CASSYLTGFGYTF.

The chain links TRBV4-3 to TRBJ2-7, with D possibly being TRBD1 (5 bases). There are 14 residues in the CDR3. From germline, CDR1 is LGHNA and CDR2 YSLEER. The V end was cut by 1 base, the J end by 2 bases, with 9 bases between. The CDR3 loop reads CASSQGLGAYEQYF. The CDR3, as DNA: TGCGCCAGCAGCCAAGGATTAGGGGCCTACGAGCAGTACTTC.

The table lists this clone with a few counts. V usage is TRBV7-3 and J usage is TRBJ2-2; 9 nucleotides agree with TRBD1. Germline V CDR1 and CDR2: SGHTA, FQGTGA. Trimming cost V 5 bases and J 3 bases; bases outside gene matches: 4. CDR3 length equals 15 residues. The CDR3 nucleotides read TGTGCCAGCAGCAAGGACAGGGGCGACACCGGGGAGCTGTTTTTT. It specifies CASSKDRGDTGELFF.

This clone occurred a few times. The chain couples TRBV30 to TRBJ1-1; TRBD1 agrees at 9 bases. Unmatched junction bases numbered 4, after V lost 2 bases and J lost 3 bases. The CDR3 has 14 amino acids. Germline loops: CDR1 GTSNPN, CDR2 SVGIG (reference sequence). The CDR3 is CAWSTGGRYTEAFF. The CDR3 coding sequence is TGTGCCTGGAGTACAGGGGGCCGATACACTGAAGCTTTCTTT. The full variable domain, its missing parts supplied by reference TRBV30 and TRBJ1-1, is SQTIHQWPATLVQPVGSPLSLECTVEGTSNPNLYWYRQAAGRGLQLLFYSVGIGQISSEVPQNLSASRPQDRQFILSSKKLLLSDSGFYLCAWSTGGRYTEAFFGQGTRLTVV.

This clone was detected a few times. Other DNA sequences of this sample code for an identical CDR3. The chain employs TRBV6-5 and TRBJ2-7, with 7 bases lining up with TRBD1. The germline CDR1 and CDR2 sequences are MNHEY and SVGAGI. There are 14 residues in the CDR3. V lost 6 bases to trimming and J lost 1 base; unmatched junction nucleotides: 6. In nucleotides, the CDR3 is TGTGCCAGCAGAAGGACAGGTTCGTCCTACGAGCAGTACTTC. This translates into CASRRTGSSYEQYF.

The V and J genes are TRBV10-2 and TRBJ2-2; the match to TRBD1 covers 10 bases. The CDR3 runs 14 residues. CDR1 is WSHSY and CDR2 is SAAADI in the germline V gene. J gave up 3 bases and V 6 bases, and 1 base lay outside the gene matches. As DNA, the CDR3 is TGCGCCAGCAGAGGGACAGGGGACACCGGGGAGCTGTTTTTT. It codes for CASRGTGDTGELFF.